Listed below are T cell receptor beta chains from one sample, sequenced in a study of blood T cell repertoires in COVID-19. This table comes from immunoSEQ multiplex PCR, and its TCRdb copy is limited to in-frame clones, with some not included. The table shows 180,000 or so clones, with more than 65% occurring only once. Sequenced sample: PBMCs or T cells enriched from blood (not recorded which). The receptors originated from a man aged 35 to 55 who had recovered from COVID-19. Both conserved end residues are part of each CDR3. D genes are given only for firm matches. Only some rows state a clone size, as once, few, many or a class for expanded clones.

NA	TRBJ1-4	NA	TRBV7-6	CASSLSQGNGEKLFF	TGTGCCAGCAGCTTATCCCAGGGGAACGGCGAAAAACTGTTTTTT
few	TRBJ1-1	NA	TRBV18	CASSPPYEAFF	TGTGCCAGCTCACCACCGTATGAAGCTTTCTTT
NA	TRBJ2-3	TRBD2	TRBV7-2	CASSLGLAGGGDTQYF	TGTGCCAGCAGCCTCGGACTAGCGGGGGGGGGAGATACGCAGTATTTT
NA	TRBJ2-3	NA	TRBV4-1	CASSPKGAGRDTQYF	TGCGCCAGCAGCCCAAAAGGGGCGGGGAGAGATACGCAGTATTTT
NA	TRBJ1-5	NA	TRBV30	CAWSRGNSNQPQHF	TGTGCCTGGTCCAGGGGTAATAGCAATCAGCCCCAGCATTTT
NA	TRBJ1-2	TRBD1	TRBV20-1	CSASDHRDRANYGYTF	TGCAGTGCTAGTGACCACCGGGACAGAGCTAACTATGGCTACACCTTC
NA	TRBJ1-1	NA	TRBV21-1	CASSVYRGLTTEAFF	TGTGCCAGCAGCGTTTACAGGGGCCTAACCACTGAAGCTTTCTTT
few	TRBJ1-2	TRBD1	TRBV29-1	CSVARKTDRWGWWDGYTF	TGCAGCGTTGCCCGCAAAACGGACAGGTGGGGCTGGTGGGATGGCTACACCTTC
NA	TRBJ1-3	NA	TRBV6-1	CASSEGLGGAGNTIYF	TGTGCCAGCAGTGAGGGGCTGGGAGGGGCTGGAAACACCATATATTTT
NA	TRBJ1-5	TRBD1	TRBV19	CASSDRGYQPQHF	TGTGCCAGTAGTGACAGGGGATATCAGCCCCAGCATTTT
NA	TRBJ1-2	TRBD1	TRBV24-1	CATSGTGVYGYTF	TGTGCCACCAGTGGGACAGGGGTCTATGGCTACACCTTC
NA	TRBJ1-1	NA	TRBV9	CASSANSGLNTEAFF	TGTGCCAGCAGCGCAAATTCGGGGTTAAACACTGAAGCTTTCTTT
once	TRBJ1-1	NA	TRBV7-3	CASSPQGVAEAFF	TGTGCCAGCAGCCCACAGGGAGTAGCTGAAGCTTTCTTT
NA	TRBJ2-1	TRBD2	TRBV7-2	CASSRQRGGRNNEQFF	TGTGCCAGCAGCCGGCAGCGGGGGGGCCGGAACAATGAGCAGTTCTTC
NA	TRBJ1-5	TRBD1	TRBV12-3/TRBV12-4	CASSRDRGQPQHF	TGTGCCAGCAGTAGGGACAGGGGACAGCCCCAGCATTTT
few	TRBJ1-3	NA	TRBV6-2/TRBV6-3	CASSYGLTGDSGNTIYF	TGTGCCAGCAGTTACGGACTGACAGGAGACTCTGGAAACACCATATATTTT
NA	TRBJ2-2	TRBD2	TRBV5-1	CASSLAGGINTGELFF	TGCGCCAGCAGCTTAGCGGGGGGAATTAACACCGGGGAGCTGTTTTTT
once	TRBJ1-2	NA	TRBV4-1	CASSQDTRTGVYGYTF	TGCGCCAGCAGCCAAGATACGAGGACGGGAGTTTATGGCTACACCTTC
NA	TRBJ2-1	TRBD2	TRBV6-4	CASSGSGGAVNEQFF	TGTGCCAGCAGTGGTAGCGGGGGGGCCGTCAATGAGCAGTTCTTC
NA	TRBJ1-4	TRBD1	TRBV27	CASSLHPQGANEKLFF	TGTGCCAGCAGTTTACACCCACAGGGGGCGAATGAAAAACTGTTTTTT
NA	TRBJ2-1	TRBD1	TRBV30	CAWEAGGQYNEQFF	TGTGCCTGGGAGGCAGGGGGCCAGTACAATGAGCAGTTCTTC
NA	TRBJ1-1	TRBD1	TRBV19	CASSVTGGGTEAFF	TGTGCCAGTAGTGTAACAGGGGGAGGCACTGAAGCTTTCTTT
few	TRBJ2-2	TRBD2	TRBV5-4	CASSLVRGDTGELFF	TGTGCCAGCAGCTTGGTTCGGGGGGACACCGGGGAGCTGTTTTTT
NA	TRBJ2-5	NA	TRBV5-1	CASSPGLNPYQETQYF	TGCGCCAGCAGCCCCGGACTAAATCCCTACCAAGAGACCCAGTACTTC
NA	TRBJ1-1	NA	TRBV12-3/TRBV12-4	CASSLFLNTEAFF	TGTGCCAGCAGTTTGTTTTTAAACACTGAAGCTTTCTTT
NA	TRBJ1-2	TRBD1	TRBV5-1	CASSLEGRGHGYTF	TGCGCCAGCAGCTTGGAAGGCAGGGGGCATGGCTACACCTTC
NA	TRBJ1-3	NA	TRBV7-9	CASSLGGGTGNTIYF	TGTGCCAGCAGCTTAGGAGGGGGAACTGGAAACACCATATATTTT
NA	TRBJ2-5	NA	TRBV4-2	CASSPTASGGHQETQYF	TGTGCCAGCAGCCCGACTGCGTCGGGGGGACATCAAGAGACCCAGTACTTC
NA	TRBJ1-1	NA	TRBV15	CATSRDQDEAFF	TGTGCCACCAGCAGAGATCAGGATGAAGCTTTCTTT
NA	TRBJ1-2	NA	TRBV5-1	CASSADSYYGYTF	TGCGCCAGCAGCGCTGACAGTTACTATGGCTACACCTTC
NA	TRBJ2-2	NA	TRBV7-6	CASSLANAGDTGELFF	TGTGCCAGCAGCTTAGCGAATGCCGGGGACACCGGGGAGCTGTTTTTT
NA	TRBJ1-3	NA	TRBV5-1	CASSTVPGSGNTIYF	TGCGCCAGCAGCACGGTACCGGGGTCTGGAAACACCATATATTTT
few	TRBJ2-7	NA	TRBV6-6	CASSYSRVAGEQYF	TGTGCCAGCAGTTACTCGAGGGTTGCGGGCGAGCAGTACTTC
NA	TRBJ1-6	NA	TRBV5-6	CASRFTGAVNSPLHF	TGTGCCAGCAGATTTACAGGAGCCGTTAATTCACCCCTCCACTTT
NA	TRBJ2-1	NA	TRBV9	CASSARLEAYNEQFF	TGTGCCAGCAGCGCCAGACTTGAGGCCTACAATGAGCAGTTCTTC
once	TRBJ1-6	TRBD1	TRBV9	CASSVEDRSNSPLHF	TGTGCCAGCAGCGTAGAGGACAGGTCGAATTCACCCCTCCACTTT
NA	TRBJ1-1	TRBD1	TRBV4-1	CASSPRQGVNTEAFF	TGCGCCAGCAGCCCGCGACAGGGGGTGAACACTGAAGCTTTCTTT
NA	TRBJ1-1	NA	TRBV10-1	CASTRGKNTEAFF	TGCGCCAGCACCAGGGGAAAGAACACTGAAGCTTTCTTT
NA	TRBJ2-3	NA	TRBV10-3	CAISQGGMGTDTQYF	TGTGCCATCAGCCAAGGAGGGATGGGGACAGATACGCAGTATTTT
NA	TRBJ2-7	NA	TRBV6-5	CASSYSSSYEQYF	TGTGCCAGCAGTTACTCGAGTAGTTACGAGCAGTACTTC
once	TRBJ1-2	NA	TRBV19	CASSFRAGDTGYTF	TGTGCCAGTAGTTTCCGAGCAGGGGATACTGGCTACACCTTC
NA	TRBJ1-2	NA	TRBV28	CATIYNYGYTF	TGTGCCACCATCTATAACTATGGCTACACCTTC
NA	TRBJ1-2	NA	TRBV19	CASSIGTTTRVYGYTF	TGTGCCAGTAGTATAGGGACAACCACCCGCGTATATGGCTACACCTTC
NA	TRBJ1-2	NA	TRBV5-1	CASSLGVSTVGDGYTF	TGCGCCAGCAGCTTGGGCGTTTCGACAGTAGGGGATGGCTACACCTTC
NA	TRBJ2-1	TRBD2	TRBV11-2	CASSLGISSGGHYNEQFF	TGTGCCAGCAGCTTAGGTATCTCTAGCGGGGGGCACTACAATGAGCAGTTCTTC
NA	TRBJ2-7	TRBD1	TRBV11-1	CASSPGTGGTYEQYF	TGTGCCAGCAGTCCCGGGACAGGGGGGACCTACGAGCAGTACTTC
NA	TRBJ1-1	TRBD1	TRBV18	CASSPGQGNTEAFF	TGTGCCAGCTCACCAGGACAGGGGAACACTGAAGCTTTCTTT
NA	TRBJ1-1	NA	TRBV3-1/TRBV3-2	CASSQRRVTEAFF	TGTGCCAGCAGCCAACGCCGCGTCACTGAAGCTTTCTTT
NA	TRBJ1-1	TRBD1	TRBV19	CASRLDRGNTEAFF	TGTGCCAGTAGGTTGGACAGGGGAAACACTGAAGCTTTCTTT
once	TRBJ1-2	NA	TRBV20-1	CSATGARGYTF	TGCAGTGCTACAGGGGCCCGAGGCTACACCTTC